The subject of this entry is one T cell receptor (beta chain). The data were taken from a study of blood T cell repertoires in COVID-19. Background on the study: Both acute and convalescent COVID-19 samples were obtained from the United States, Italy and Spain. PBMCs, B-cell-depleted T cells, or T cells provided the cDNA or gDNA that made up the material.

Source study methods: From reference gene primer amplification, estimates of nucleated cell counts were derived. Clones were sequenced by immunoSEQ multiplex PCR, and TCRdb holds only the in-frame ones, with some missing. Clone size and V and J calls were adopted from that table, with D and trimming inferred from the DNA. The table records about 340,000 clones, about 88% of them present only once. The germline V gene has CDR1 MNHEY and CDR2 SMNVEV (reference sequence). Trimming removed 0 bases from V and 6 bases from J, with 12 bases in between. The length of the CDR3 is 15 residues. Enrollment of patients from Seattle took place during active infection, with longitudinal follow-up.

The specimen sequenced was peripheral blood. The chain carries TRBV27 and TRBJ1-5; possibly TRBD1 for D (5 bases). The source is a woman between 65 and 79 years old with COVID-19, enrolled during active disease. CDR3 region: CASSLSGGTAQPQHF. In DNA, the CDR3 is TGTGCCAGCAGTTTATCTGGGGGGACTGCTCAGCCCCAGCATTTT.